Listed here are 32 T cell receptor beta chains from one sample, sequenced in a study of blood T cells in healthy people across ages. A J-beta primer mix and a sample-barcoded 5' primer were used in a second PCR of about 7 to 12 cycles. TCRdb redid the calling of the 5' RACE reads with MiXCR, one entry per CDR3 protein. The data contain about 1.4 million distinct CDR3 sequences, approximately 59% of them seen just once; the ten biggest clones take up more than 6%. The sample was blood. The receptors here all came from a man aged 18 to 35 in good health.

Only a few counts were recorded for this clonotype. This rearrangement joins TRBV6-6 to TRBJ1-5, with a tentative D call TRBD1 (5 bases). Germline CDR1 MNHNY, CDR2 SVGAGI (reference sequence). The CDR3 runs 15 residues. Trimming shortened V by 6 bases and J by 5 bases, and 17 bases separated the two germline ends. The CDR3 is CASSPTRQQYQPQHF. The CDR3 nucleotides read TGTGCCAGCAGCCCGACCCGACAGCAATATCAGCCCCAGCATTTT.

The chain joins TRBV4-1 to TRBJ2-7, with no clear D. This CDR3 has 15 residues. Trimming removed 0 bases from V and 7 bases from J, with 16 bases in between. The germline V gene has CDR1 MGHRA and CDR2 YSYEKL. This CDR3 is CASSQESRAYNEQYF. Here the CDR3 DNA reads TGCGCCAGCAGCCAAGAGTCTAGAGCCTACAATGAGCAGTACTTC.

This clonotype was seen only a few times. This chain joins TRBV15 and TRBJ2-7; D gene unclear. Germline lookup yields CDR1 LNHNV and CDR2 YYDKDF (reference sequence). The CDR3 is 16 residues long. Deletions cut 1 base from V and 1 base from J, with 14 bases between. CDR3 sequence: CATSRAPLGSSYEQYF. CDR3 in DNA: TGTGCCACCAGCAGAGCCCCCCTGGGTAGTTCCTACGAGCAGTACTTC.

This clonotype was counted between two and nine times. The rearrangement links TRBV5-1 to TRBJ1-2; 8 nucleotides agree with TRBD1. Germline lookup yields CDR1 SGHRS and CDR2 YFSETQ. V shed 5 bases, J shed 8 bases, and the junction held 5 bases outside the gene matches. The CDR3 totals 12 residues. This chain's CDR3 is CASRSDRGGYTF. The DNA of the CDR3 is TGCGCCAGCAGATCAGACAGGGGCGGCTACACCTTC. The full variable domain, its missing parts supplied by reference TRBV5-1 and TRBJ1-2, is KAGVTQTPRYLIKTRGQQVTLSCSPISGHRSVSWYQQTPGQGLQFLFEYFSETQRNKGNFPGRFSGRQFSNSRSEMNVSTLELGDSALYLCASRSDRGGYTFGSGTRLTVV.

J is TRBJ2-4 and V is TRBV29-1; 8 bases line up with TRBD1. Per the germline V gene, CDR1 is SQVTM and CDR2 is ANQGSEA. V lost 4 bases, J lost 1 base, and 3 bases stayed unmatched. The CDR3 runs 14 residues. The CDR3 protein is CSVGRTGAKNIQYF. CDR3 nucleotides: TGCAGCGTTGGTCGGACAGGGGCCAAAAACATTCAGTACTTC.

This clonotype was picked up a small number of times. The rearrangement uses TRBV27 and TRBJ2-1, with D tentatively TRBD1 (5 bases). The V gene's germline CDR1 is MNHEY and CDR2 SMNVEV (reference sequence). The ends were cut back, 4 bases at V and 2 bases at J, with 12 bases in the middle. The CDR3 has 15 residues. CDR3 loop: CASSSLGAAYNEQFF. CDR3 DNA sequence: TGTGCCAGCAGTTCCCTAGGGGCTGCCTACAATGAGCAGTTCTTC.

The chain carries TRBV28 and TRBJ2-7, with D tentatively TRBD1 or TRBD2 (5 bases each). The DNA end is more similar to TRBJ2-5, so the J call may be wrong. This CDR3 comprises 16 residues. CDR1 and CDR2 from the germline V gene are MDHEN and SYDVKM. The CDR3 coding sequence is TGTGCCAGCAGTTTATTCGTGGGACCAACAAGGGAGACCCAGTACTTC. Amino acid sequence: CASSLFVGPTRETQYF.

This clonotype was recorded a few times. V gene TRBV2 combines with J gene TRBJ2-7; D might be TRBD1 (6 bases). The CDR3 is made up of 14 amino acids. The germline V gene encodes CDR1 SNHLY and CDR2 FYNNEI. The V gene lost 6 bases and the J gene lost 5 bases, with 17 bases spanning the gap. The CDR3, as DNA: TGTGCCAGCAGGGAACAGGGAACCGATCACGAGCAGTACTTC. It translates to CASREQGTDHEQYF.

The table lists this clonotype with a few counts. CDR3: CASKGGRDTEAFF. CDR3 in DNA: TGTGCCAGCAAGGGGGGGAGAGACACTGAAGCTTTCTTT. J is TRBJ1-1 and V is TRBV2; D might be TRBD1 (6 bases). CDR3 size: 13 residues. V was shortened by 7 bases and J by 3 bases, with 12 bases between the two germline ends. The V gene's germline CDR1 is SNHLY and CDR2 FYNNEI.

The chain carries TRBV4-1 and TRBJ2-5; D gene unclear. Near its end, the DNA agrees better with TRBJ2-7, so the J call may be wrong. Germline CDR1 reads MGHRA; CDR2 reads YSYEKL. This CDR3 is 13 amino acids long. CDR3 in DNA: TGCGCCAGCAGCCCTCATGCCGACTACGAGCAGTACTTC. Protein sequence: CASSPHADYEQYF.

The gene calls are TRBV6-1 and TRBJ2-3, with 11 bases lining up with TRBD2. Trimming took 8 bases from V and 0 from J; bases not matched to a gene: 19. This CDR3 comprises 20 residues. Germline CDR1 reads MNHNS; CDR2 reads SASEGT. CDR3 sequence: CASVGESGTSGTSSTDTQYF. The CDR3 DNA is TGTGCCAGCGTCGGGGAGTCGGGGACTAGCGGAACTAGTAGCACAGATACGCAGTATTTT.

This clonotype came up a few times. The chain's CDR3 is CSAAIGLAEETQYF. The CDR3 DNA reads as TGCAGTGCAGCGATTGGACTAGCGGAAGAGACCCAGTACTTC. This chain uses TRBV20-1 with TRBJ2-5; TRBD2 matches at 10 bases. The germline CDR1 and CDR2 sequences are DFQATT and SNEGSKA (reference sequence). V trimming: 6 bases; J trimming: 3 bases; junction bases outside the gene matches: 7. This CDR3 is 14 amino acids long.

This rearrangement joins TRBV20-1 to TRBJ2-1; a weak D match, TRBD2 (5 bases). In germline, CDR1 is DFQATT, CDR2 SNEGSKA (reference sequence). The V end was cut by 0 bases, the J end by 0 bases, with 9 bases between. The CDR3 is 15 amino acids. The CDR3 nucleotides read TGCAGTGCTAGAGATCCTAGCACCTCCTACAATGAGCAGTTCTTC. This gives the protein CSARDPSTSYNEQFF.

CDR3 in amino acids: CASSQDLWADNSNQPQHF. CDR3 coding DNA: TGCGCCAGCAGCCAAGATCTCTGGGCAGATAATAGCAATCAGCCCCAGCATTTT. V is TRBV4-3 and J is TRBJ1-5; D unclear. Germline V CDR1 and CDR2: LGHNA, YSLEER. The V gene lost 0 bases and the J gene lost 0 bases, with 15 bases spanning the gap. The CDR3 length is 18 residues.

This sequence joins TRBV28 and TRBJ2-1; D call uncertain. This CDR3 region has 15 residues. Trimming shortened V by 5 bases and J by 0 bases, and 11 bases separated the two germline ends. Germline CDR1 is MDHEN and CDR2 is SYDVKM. The CDR3 loop is CASSPRSDSYNEQFF. CDR3 bases: TGTGCCAGCAGTCCCCGGTCTGACTCCTACAATGAGCAGTTCTTC.

There are a few counts of this clonotype. V and J are TRBV6-2 or TRBV6-3 and TRBJ2-7; D perhaps matches TRBD2 (5 bases). Germline CDR1 reads MNHEY; CDR2 reads SVGEGT. The CDR3 spans 12 residues. Trimming left V 10 bases short and J 4 bases short, with 14 bases between. CDR3 sequence (DNA): TGTGCCACCGGAGGAGGTCAGTACGAGCAGTACTTC. This codes for CATGGGQYEQYF.

This rearrangement joins TRBV11-1 to TRBJ2-5; D call uncertain. The DNA end favors TRBJ2-7, so the J call may be wrong. CDR3 length: 12 amino acids. The V gene's germline CDR1 is SGHAT and CDR2 FQDESV (reference sequence). Written as DNA, the CDR3 is TGTGCCAGCAGCCATATCGACTGCGAGCAGTACTTC. It yields the protein CASSHIDCEQYF.

The chain carries TRBV2 and TRBJ1-1, with unresolved D. V lost 7 bases to trimming and J lost 4 bases, with 13 bases between them. CDR1 and CDR2 (germline): SNHLY, FYNNEI. The CDR3 runs to 13 residues. CDR3 loop: CASMGLGITEAFF. The CDR3 DNA follows: TGTGCCAGCATGGGCCTGGGGATCACTGAAGCTTTCTTT.

This clonotype was detected only a few times. This chain links TRBV7-9 with TRBJ2-4; D is possibly TRBD1 or TRBD2 (5 bases each). The end of the DNA is better explained by TRBJ2-7, so the J call may be wrong. Germline V gene data show CDR1 as SEHNR and CDR2 as FQNEAQ (reference sequence). CDR3 length: 14 amino acids. CDR3 residues: CASSLSWGSYEQYF. Written as DNA, the CDR3 is TGTGCCAGCAGCTTATCATGGGGGAGCTACGAGCAGTACTTC.

As for this clonotype: A much more abundant neighbour one base away suggests this may be a read error. This sequence joins TRBV20-1 and TRBJ2-7; tentative D call: TRBD2 (6 bases). The germline V and J ends were trimmed by 1 base and 7 bases, with 23 bases remaining between them. From germline, CDR1 is DFQATT and CDR2 SNEGSKA (reference sequence). The length of the CDR3 is 16 residues. The CDR3 sequence is CSARVFGRSPYNEQYF. The CDR3 region has the DNA TGCAGTGCTAGAGTTTTTGGGAGGTCCCCCTACAATGAGCAGTACTTC.

This clonotype has a handful of counts. The chain recombines TRBV12-3 or TRBV12-4 with TRBJ1-4; D is unclear. The CDR3 covers 17 residues. The V gene lost 4 bases and the J gene lost 3 bases, with 18 bases spanning the gap. The CDR3 region has the DNA TGTGCCAGCAGTTCCGGCCTCCAACCTGCACCTAATGAAAAACTGTTTTTT. It yields the protein CASSSGLQPAPNEKLFF.

The chain employs TRBV3-1 and TRBJ2-4, with a weak D call TRBD2 (5 bases). The J call may not be correct, given that the DNA end is closer to TRBJ2-7. The CDR3 is made up of 16 amino acids. Germline V CDR1 and CDR2: LGHDT, YNNKEL (reference sequence). CDR3 nucleotide sequence: TGTGCCAGCAGCCAAGTGGCTGGAATGGAGGTCTACGAGCAGTACTTC. Amino acid sequence: CASSQVAGMEVYEQYF.

The chain joins TRBV6-2 or TRBV6-3 to TRBJ1-3; D is unresolved. V was clipped by 0 bases and J by 0 bases, with 6 bases between them. CDR1 is MNHEY and CDR2 is SVGEGT in the germline V gene. The length of the CDR3 is 15 residues. The CDR3 DNA sequence: TGTGCCAGCAGTTACTCAGAGAGCTCTGGAAACACCATATATTTT. Translation: CASSYSESSGNTIYF.

In its sample, this clonotype was seen a few times. V usage is TRBV20-1 and J usage is TRBJ1-4; D uncertain. The CDR3 length is 13 residues. Trimming pared 6 bases from V and 0 bases from J, leaving 8 bases between. CDR1 and CDR2 (germline): DFQATT, SNEGSKA (reference sequence). The CDR3: CSALVATNEKLFF. CDR3 bases: TGCAGTGCCCTAGTTGCAACTAATGAAAAACTGTTTTTT.

This clonotype came up a few times. The rearrangement uses TRBV7-6 and TRBJ2-7; D might be TRBD1 (6 bases). CDR1 is SGHVS, CDR2 FNYEAQ, per germline. The CDR3 loop spans 15 amino acids. Trimming left V 5 bases short and J 7 bases short, with 21 bases between. CDR3 in amino acids: CASSLTHRAGGEQYF. The CDR3 coding sequence is TGTGCCAGCAGCCTGACCCACAGGGCTGGCGGTGAGCAGTACTTC. Full variable domain (remainder filled in from reference TRBV7-6 and TRBJ2-7): GAGVSQSPRYKVTKRGQDVALRCDPISGHVSLYWYRQALGQGPEFLTYFNYEAQQDKSGLPNDRFSAERPEGSISTLTIQRTEQRDSAMYRCASSLTHRAGGEQYFGPGTRLTVT.

This clonotype was detected a few times. V gene TRBV14 combines with J gene TRBJ2-3, with 7 bases that match TRBD1. There are 17 residues in the CDR3. V lost 6 bases and J lost 2; bases outside the gene matches: 14. CDR1 SGHDN and CDR2 FVKESK come from the germline V gene. The CDR3 loop reads CASRPSDRAFYTDTQYF. The DNA of the CDR3 is TGTGCCAGCAGACCTTCTGACAGGGCATTCTACACAGATACGCAGTATTTT. Full variable domain (outside the CDR3, taken from reference TRBV14 and TRBJ2-3): EAGVTQFPSHSVIEKGQTVTLRCDPISGHDNLYWYRRVMGKEIKFLLHFVKESKQDESGMPNNRFLAERTGGTYSTLKVQPAELEDSGVYFCASRPSDRAFYTDTQYFGPGTRLTVL.

The genes are TRBV20-1 and TRBJ2-7; TRBD2 agrees at 13 bases. V shed 5 bases and J 1 base; nucleotides not matched to a gene: 5. The CDR3 is made up of 15 amino acids. In germline, CDR1 is DFQATT, CDR2 SNEGSKA (reference sequence). The CDR3 sequence: CSAPRTSGSSYEQYF. CDR3 DNA: TGCAGTGCTCCCCGGACTAGCGGGAGTTCCTACGAGCAGTACTTC.

V gene TRBV7-9 combines with J gene TRBJ2-5, with TRBD1 matching 11 bases. Judging by the DNA end, TRBJ2-7 fits better; the J call may be wrong. This CDR3 has 16 residues. Germline-derived CDR1 and CDR2 are SEHNR and FQNEAQ (reference sequence). CDR3 protein: CASSLGGQGDPYEQYF. The DNA for the CDR3 is TGTGCCAGCAGCCTCGGGGGACAGGGGGATCCCTACGAGCAGTACTTC.

The V and J genes are TRBV5-1 and TRBJ2-1, with D possibly being TRBD1 (6 bases). V lost 5 bases and J 4 bases, leaving 13 bases between the germline ends. The CDR3 loop spans 14 amino acids. The germline gives CDR1 SGHRS, CDR2 YFSETQ. CDR3 nucleotide sequence: TGCGCCAGCAGTATAAGGACAGATTACAATGAGCAGTTCTTC. This codes for CASSIRTDYNEQFF.

This clonotype was seen many times. The rearrangement links TRBV29-1 to TRBJ2-4, with a weak D call TRBD1 (5 bases). Trimming cost V 3 bases and J 0 bases, with 6 bases left between them. The germline gives CDR1 SQVTM, CDR2 ANQGSEA. This CDR3 contains 13 residues. This CDR3 reads CSVEGLAKNIQYF. CDR3 coding DNA: TGCAGCGTTGAGGGGCTAGCCAAAAACATTCAGTACTTC.

The V call is TRBV13, the J call TRBJ1-1; no clear D. The CDR3 is 16 residues long. The V gene's germline CDR1 is PRHDT and CDR2 FYEKMQ (reference sequence). Between the trimmed V and J ends, which lost 4 bases and 2 bases, there was a span of 17 bases. The CDR3 is CASSSWDYLSNTEAFF. The CDR3, as DNA: TGTGCCAGCAGCTCCTGGGATTACCTCTCAAACACTGAAGCTTTCTTT.

This clonotype was found once. The J gene is TRBJ1-5, the V gene TRBV4-2, with D possibly being TRBD1 (5 bases). CDR1 and CDR2 from the germline V gene are LGHNA and YNFKEQ. The V gene lost 4 bases and the J gene lost 3 bases, with 19 bases spanning the gap. This CDR3 is built from 17 residues. CDR3 amino acids: CASSLGDGQGVNQPQHF. The CDR3 bases are TGTGCCAGCAGCCTGGGGGACGGGCAGGGAGTCAATCAGCCCCAGCATTTT.